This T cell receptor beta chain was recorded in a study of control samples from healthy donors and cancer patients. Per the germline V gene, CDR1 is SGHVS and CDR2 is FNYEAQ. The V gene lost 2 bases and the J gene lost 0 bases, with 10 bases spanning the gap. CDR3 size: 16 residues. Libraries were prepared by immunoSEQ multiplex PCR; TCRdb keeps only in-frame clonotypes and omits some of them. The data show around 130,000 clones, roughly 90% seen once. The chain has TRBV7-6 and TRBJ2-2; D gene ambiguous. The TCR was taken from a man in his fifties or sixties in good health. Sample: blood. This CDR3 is CASSLIPVPNTGELFF. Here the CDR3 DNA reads TGTGCCAGCAGCTTAATCCCAGTACCGAACACCGGGGAGCTGTTTTTT.